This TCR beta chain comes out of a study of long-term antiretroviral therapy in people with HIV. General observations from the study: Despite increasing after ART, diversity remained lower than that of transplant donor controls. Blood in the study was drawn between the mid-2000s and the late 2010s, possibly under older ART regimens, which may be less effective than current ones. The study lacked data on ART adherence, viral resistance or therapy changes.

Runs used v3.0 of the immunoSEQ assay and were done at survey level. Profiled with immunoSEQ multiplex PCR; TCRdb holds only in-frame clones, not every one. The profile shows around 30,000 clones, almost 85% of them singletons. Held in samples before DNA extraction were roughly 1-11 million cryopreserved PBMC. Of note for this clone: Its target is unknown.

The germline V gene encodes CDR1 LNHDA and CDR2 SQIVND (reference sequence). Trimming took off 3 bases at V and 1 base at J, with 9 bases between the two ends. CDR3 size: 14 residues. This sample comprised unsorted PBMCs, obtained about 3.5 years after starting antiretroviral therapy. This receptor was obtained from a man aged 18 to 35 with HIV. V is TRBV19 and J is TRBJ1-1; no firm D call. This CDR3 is CASSITGRNTEAFF. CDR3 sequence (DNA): TGTGCCAGTAGTATTACGGGGAGGAACACTGAAGCTTTCTTT.